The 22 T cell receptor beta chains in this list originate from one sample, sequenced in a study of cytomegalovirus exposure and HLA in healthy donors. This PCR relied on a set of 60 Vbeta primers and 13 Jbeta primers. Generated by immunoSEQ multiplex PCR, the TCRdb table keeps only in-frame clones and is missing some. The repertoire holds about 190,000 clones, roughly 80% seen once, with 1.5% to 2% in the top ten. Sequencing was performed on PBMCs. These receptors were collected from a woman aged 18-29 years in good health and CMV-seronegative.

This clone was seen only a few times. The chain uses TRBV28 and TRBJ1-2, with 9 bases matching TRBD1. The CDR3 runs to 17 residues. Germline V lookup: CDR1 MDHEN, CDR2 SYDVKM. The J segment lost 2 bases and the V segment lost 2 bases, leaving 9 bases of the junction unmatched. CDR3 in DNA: TGTGCCAGCAGTTTAATACCCCGGACAGGGGAGAACTATGGCTACACCTTC. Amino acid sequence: CASSLIPRTGENYGYTF.

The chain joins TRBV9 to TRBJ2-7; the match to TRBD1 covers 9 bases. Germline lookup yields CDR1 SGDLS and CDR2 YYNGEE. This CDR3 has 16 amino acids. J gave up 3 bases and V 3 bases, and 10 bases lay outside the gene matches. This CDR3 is CASSADPGTGSYEQYF. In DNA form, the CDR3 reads TGTGCCAGCAGCGCGGACCCGGGGACAGGGAGCTACGAGCAGTACTTC.

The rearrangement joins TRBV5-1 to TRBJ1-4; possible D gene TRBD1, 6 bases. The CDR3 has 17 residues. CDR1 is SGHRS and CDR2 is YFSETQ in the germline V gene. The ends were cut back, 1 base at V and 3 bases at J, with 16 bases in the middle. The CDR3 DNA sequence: TGCGCCAGCAGCTTGAGGGGGGGGCGGCAGGCTAATGAAAAACTGTTTTTT. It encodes CASSLRGGRQANEKLFF.

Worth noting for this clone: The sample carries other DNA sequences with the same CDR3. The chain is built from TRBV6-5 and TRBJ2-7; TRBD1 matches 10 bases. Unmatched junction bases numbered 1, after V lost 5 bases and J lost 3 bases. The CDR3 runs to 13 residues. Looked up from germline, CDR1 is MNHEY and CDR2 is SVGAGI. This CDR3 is CASSRDRGYEQYF. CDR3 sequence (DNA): TGTGCCAGCAGTCGGGACAGGGGCTACGAGCAGTACTTC.

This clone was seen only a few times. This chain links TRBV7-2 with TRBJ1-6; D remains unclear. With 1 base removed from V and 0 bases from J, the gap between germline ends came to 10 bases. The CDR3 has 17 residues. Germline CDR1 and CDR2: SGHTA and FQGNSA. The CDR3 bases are TGTGCCAGCAGCTTAGTCCCCGCGAGCTCCTATAATTCACCCCTCCACTTT. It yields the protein CASSLVPASSYNSPLHF.

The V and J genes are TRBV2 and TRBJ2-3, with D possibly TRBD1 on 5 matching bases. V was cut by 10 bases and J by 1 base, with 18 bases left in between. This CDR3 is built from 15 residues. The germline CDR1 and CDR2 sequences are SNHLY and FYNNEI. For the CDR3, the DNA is TGTGCCACCTCGCGCGGTGGGGCCGGCACAGATACGCAGTATTTT. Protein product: CATSRGGAGTDTQYF.

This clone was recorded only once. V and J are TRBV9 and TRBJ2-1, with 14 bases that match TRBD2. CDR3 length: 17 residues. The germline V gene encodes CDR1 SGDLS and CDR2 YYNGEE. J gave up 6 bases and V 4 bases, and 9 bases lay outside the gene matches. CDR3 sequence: CASSPRTSGGLFNEQFF. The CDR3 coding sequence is TGTGCCAGCAGCCCACGGACTAGCGGGGGGCTATTCAATGAGCAGTTCTTC.

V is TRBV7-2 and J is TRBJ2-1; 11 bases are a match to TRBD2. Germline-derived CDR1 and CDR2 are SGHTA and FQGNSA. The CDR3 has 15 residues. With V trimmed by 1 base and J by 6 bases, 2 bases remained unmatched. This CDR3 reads CASSLGLAGGNEQFF. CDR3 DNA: TGTGCCAGCAGCTTAGGCCTAGCGGGAGGCAATGAGCAGTTCTTC.

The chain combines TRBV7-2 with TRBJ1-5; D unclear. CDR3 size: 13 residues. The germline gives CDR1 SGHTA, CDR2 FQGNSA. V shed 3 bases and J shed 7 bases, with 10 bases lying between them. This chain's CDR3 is CASSLGVGQPQHF. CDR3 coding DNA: TGTGCCAGCAGCTTGGGAGTCGGGCAGCCCCAGCATTTT.

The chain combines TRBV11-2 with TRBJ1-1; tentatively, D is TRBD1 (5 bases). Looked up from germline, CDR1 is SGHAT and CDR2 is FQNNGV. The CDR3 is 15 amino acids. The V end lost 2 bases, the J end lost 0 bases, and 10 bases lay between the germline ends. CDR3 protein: CASSLMAGMNTEAFF. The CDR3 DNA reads TGTGCCAGCAGCTTAATGGCAGGGATGAACACTGAAGCTTTCTTT.

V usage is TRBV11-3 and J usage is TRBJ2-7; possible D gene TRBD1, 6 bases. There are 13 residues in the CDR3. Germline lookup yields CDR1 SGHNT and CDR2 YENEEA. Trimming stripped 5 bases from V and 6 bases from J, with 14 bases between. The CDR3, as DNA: TGTGCCAGCAGCCGGGCAGGGGCAGGCGAGCAGTACTTC. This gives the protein CASSRAGAGEQYF.

DNA of the CDR3: TGTGCCAGCAGCTTAGACCGACGTAGCGGGAGGGCCTACGAGCAGTACTTC. It yields the protein CASSLDRRSGRAYEQYF. This chain links TRBV11-2 with TRBJ2-7, with 11 bases identical to TRBD2. The CDR3 has 17 amino acids. Germline CDR1 SGHAT, CDR2 FQNNGV. V was pared by 0 bases and J by 2 bases, with 6 bases of the junction left unmatched.

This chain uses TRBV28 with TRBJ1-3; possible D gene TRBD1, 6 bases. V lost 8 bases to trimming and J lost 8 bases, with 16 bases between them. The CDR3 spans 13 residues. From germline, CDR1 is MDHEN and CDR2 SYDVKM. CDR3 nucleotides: TGTGCCAGCGGATATGGGGGCGAGGACACCATATATTTT. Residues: CASGYGGEDTIYF.

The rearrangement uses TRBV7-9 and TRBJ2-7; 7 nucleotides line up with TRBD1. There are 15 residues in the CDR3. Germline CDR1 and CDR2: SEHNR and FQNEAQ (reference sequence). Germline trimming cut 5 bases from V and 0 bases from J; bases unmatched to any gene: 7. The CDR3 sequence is CASSLTRDSSYEQYF. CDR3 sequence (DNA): TGTGCCAGCAGCCTAACCCGGGACAGCTCCTACGAGCAGTACTTC.

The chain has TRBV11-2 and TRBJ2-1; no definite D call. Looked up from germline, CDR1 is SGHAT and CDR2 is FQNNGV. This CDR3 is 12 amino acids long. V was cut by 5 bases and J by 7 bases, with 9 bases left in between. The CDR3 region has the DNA TGTGCCAGCAGCCCTCCCCAGAATGAGCAGTTCTTC. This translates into CASSPPQNEQFF.

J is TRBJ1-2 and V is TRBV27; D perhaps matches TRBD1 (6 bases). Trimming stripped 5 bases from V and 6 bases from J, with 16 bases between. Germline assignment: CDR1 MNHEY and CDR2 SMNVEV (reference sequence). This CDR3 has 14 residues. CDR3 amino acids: CASSPKTGLHGYTF. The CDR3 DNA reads TGTGCCAGCAGTCCTAAAACAGGGCTTCATGGCTACACCTTC.

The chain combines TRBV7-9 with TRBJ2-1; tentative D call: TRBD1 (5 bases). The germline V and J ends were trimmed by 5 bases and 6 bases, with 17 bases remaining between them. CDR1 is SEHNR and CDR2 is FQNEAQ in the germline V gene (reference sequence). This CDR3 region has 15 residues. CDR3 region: CASSQLWGRGNEQFF. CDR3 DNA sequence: TGTGCCAGCAGCCAATTATGGGGAAGGGGCAATGAGCAGTTCTTC.

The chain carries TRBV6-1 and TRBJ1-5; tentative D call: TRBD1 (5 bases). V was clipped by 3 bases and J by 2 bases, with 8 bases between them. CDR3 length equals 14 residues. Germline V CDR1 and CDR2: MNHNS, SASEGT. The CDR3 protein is CASSDQGGNQPQHF. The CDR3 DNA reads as TGTGCCAGCAGTGATCAGGGCGGCAATCAGCCCCAGCATTTT.

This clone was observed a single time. The CDR3 region is CASRSTSGGLSYNEQFF. CDR3 DNA: TGTGCCAGCAGGTCGACTAGCGGGGGACTCTCCTACAATGAGCAGTTCTTC. The gene calls are TRBV27 and TRBJ2-1; 12 bases align to TRBD2. This CDR3 spans 17 amino acids. V shed 6 bases, J shed 0 bases, and the junction held 6 bases outside the gene matches. CDR1 MNHEY and CDR2 SMNVEV come from the germline V gene (reference sequence).

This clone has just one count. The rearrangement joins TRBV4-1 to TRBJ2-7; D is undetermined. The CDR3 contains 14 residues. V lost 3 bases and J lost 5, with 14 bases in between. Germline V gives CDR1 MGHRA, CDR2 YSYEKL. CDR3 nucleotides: TGCGCCAGCAGCCAGAATCCCCAGGTCGACGAGCAGTACTTC. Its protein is CASSQNPQVDEQYF.

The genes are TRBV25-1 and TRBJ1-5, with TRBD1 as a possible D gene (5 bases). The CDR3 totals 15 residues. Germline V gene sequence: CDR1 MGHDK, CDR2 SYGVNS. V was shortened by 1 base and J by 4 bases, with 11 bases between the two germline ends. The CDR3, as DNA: TGTGCCAGCAGTGAATCACAGGAACCAAATCAGCCCCAGCATTTT. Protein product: CASSESQEPNQPQHF.

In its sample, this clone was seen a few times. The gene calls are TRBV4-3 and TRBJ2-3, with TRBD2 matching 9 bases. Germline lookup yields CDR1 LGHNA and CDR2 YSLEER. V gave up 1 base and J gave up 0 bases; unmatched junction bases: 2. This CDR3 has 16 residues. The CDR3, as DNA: TGCGCCAGCAGCCAAGGACTAGCGGATAGCACAGATACGCAGTATTTT. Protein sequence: CASSQGLADSTDTQYF.